These 5 T cell receptor beta chains share one sample of origin, sequenced in a study of cytomegalovirus exposure and HLA in healthy donors. Clones were read by immunoSEQ multiplex PCR, and TCRdb kept only the in-frame ones, dropping some. The sample has roughly 350,000 clones, around 86% seen once. The sequenced material came from PBMCs. The source of these receptors is a woman aged 18-29 years in good health and CMV-seronegative.

V is TRBV4-1 and J is TRBJ2-7, with D maybe TRBD1 (6 bases). This CDR3 comprises 15 residues. Trimming shortened V by 3 bases and J by 3 bases, and 15 bases separated the two germline ends. The germline CDR1 and CDR2 sequences are MGHRA and YSYEKL. CDR3 protein: CASSHPQQGHYEQYF. CDR3 in DNA: TGCGCCAGCAGCCACCCCCAACAGGGTCACTACGAGCAGTACTTC.

V usage is TRBV29-1 and J usage is TRBJ2-6, with a weak D call TRBD1 (6 bases). The CDR3 runs 17 residues. Germline CDR1 and CDR2: SQVTM and ANQGSEA. The V end lost 0 bases, the J end lost 2 bases, and 14 bases lay between the germline ends. The DNA of the CDR3 is TGCAGCGTTGAAGAGTTCGCAGGGGCTGCTGGGGCCAACGTCCTGACTTTC. This codes for CSVEEFAGAAGANVLTF.

This clone was seen a few times. The chain combines TRBV7-2 with TRBJ2-3; 9 bases are a match to TRBD1. Germline V gene sequence: CDR1 SGHTA, CDR2 FQGNSA. This CDR3 has 16 residues. J gave up 2 bases and V 4 bases, and 7 bases lay outside the gene matches. The CDR3 DNA reads as TGTGCCAGCAGCTATAATGGACAGGGGAACACAGATACGCAGTATTTT. Protein sequence: CASSYNGQGNTDTQYF. Variable domain in full (rest from reference TRBV7-2 and TRBJ2-3): GAGVSQSPSNKVTEKGKDVELRCDPISGHTALYWYRQSLGQGLEFLIYFQGNSAPDKSGLPSDRFSAERTGGSVSTLTIQRTQQEDSAVYLCASSYNGQGNTDTQYFGPGTRLTVL.

The rearrangement links TRBV29-1 to TRBJ1-3; 7 bases are a match to TRBD1. The CDR3 extends over 14 amino acids. The V segment lost 6 bases and the J segment 4 bases; nucleotides outside the gene matches: 9. Germline CDR1 is SQVTM and CDR2 is ANQGSEA. The CDR3: CSVTTTGSGNTIYF. For the CDR3, the DNA is TGCAGCGTCACCACGACAGGGTCGGGAAACACCATATATTTT.

The CDR3 sequence: CASGLSGQGGEQFF. The CDR3 bases are TGTGCTAGTGGTTTGTCCGGACAGGGCGGTGAGCAGTTCTTC. This rearrangement joins TRBV12-5 to TRBJ2-1, with TRBD1 matching over 8 bases. The germline V gene has CDR1 LGHNT and CDR2 FRNRAP. The V gene end was trimmed by 2 bases and the J gene end by 9 bases; junction bases not matched to a gene: 6. This CDR3 comprises 14 residues. Variable domain in full (rest from reference TRBV12-5 and TRBJ2-1): DARVTQTPRHKVTEMGQEVTMRCQPILGHNTVFWYRQTMMQGLELLAYFRNRAPLDDSGMPKDRFSAEMPDATLATLKIQPSEPRDSAVYFCASGLSGQGGEQFFGPGTRLTVL.